The rows below give T cell receptor beta chains drawn from one sample of a study of cytomegalovirus exposure and HLA in healthy donors. Assay used: immunoSEQ multiplex PCR; TCRdb lists only in-frame clones, some missing. Among roughly 130,000 clones listed, roughly 90% were seen once. Sequencing was done on a sample of PBMCs. Receptors were obtained from a man aged 25 to 40 in good health and CMV-seronegative. The conserved cysteine and the conserved F or W are not part of the CDR3 here. Clone size is not always given. Where it is, it says once, few, many or a class for expanded clones.

abundance: -
v_gene: TRBV13
j_gene: TRBJ2-3
CDR3aa: ASSTPDWASGVSTDTQY

abundance: -
v_gene: TRBV27
j_gene: TRBJ1-2
CDR3aa: ASMTGGHGYT

abundance: -
v_gene: TRBV5-1
j_gene: TRBJ1-1
CDR3aa: ATRGGEGLAF

abundance: -
v_gene: TRBV7-2
j_gene: TRBJ1-1
CDR3aa: ASSRDRRDAF

abundance: -
v_gene: TRBV9
j_gene: TRBJ2-5
CDR3aa: ASSGLRDRAERETQY

abundance: -
v_gene: TRBV7-2
j_gene: TRBJ2-7
CDR3aa: ASSRRVEGEQY

abundance: -
v_gene: TRBV2
j_gene: TRBJ1-5
CDR3aa: ASSRDTSNQPQH

abundance: -
v_gene: TRBV14
j_gene: TRBJ2-3
CDR3aa: ASSQDRNRITDTQY

abundance: -
v_gene: TRBV5-4
j_gene: TRBJ1-2
CDR3aa: ASSSQSNYGYT

abundance: once
v_gene: TRBV29-1
j_gene: TRBJ2-3
CDR3aa: SVDGLAGDLTDTQY

abundance: -
v_gene: TRBV28
j_gene: TRBJ2-7
CDR3aa: ASTPSRGRNEQY

abundance: -
v_gene: TRBV11-1
j_gene: TRBJ2-7
CDR3aa: ASSSPGQGLRGQY

abundance: -
v_gene: TRBV6-5
j_gene: TRBJ1-2
CDR3aa: ASSGDRALKGYT

abundance: -
v_gene: TRBV6-1
j_gene: TRBJ1-5
CDR3aa: ASSERVRGVDQPQH

abundance: few
v_gene: TRBV1
j_gene: TRBJ1-2
CDR3aa: TSSSRVSGYGYT

abundance: -
v_gene: TRBV7-2
j_gene: TRBJ1-3
CDR3aa: ASSLNQGASSGNTIY

abundance: -
v_gene: TRBV28
j_gene: TRBJ1-2
CDR3aa: ASSSGHRAHYGYT

abundance: -
v_gene: TRBV9
j_gene: TRBJ2-5
CDR3aa: ASSATPGQGWETQY

abundance: -
v_gene: TRBV5-4
j_gene: TRBJ2-7
CDR3aa: ASSTGLAGPYEQY

abundance: -
v_gene: TRBV27
j_gene: TRBJ1-2
CDR3aa: ASSFEGNYGYT

abundance: -
v_gene: TRBV28
j_gene: TRBJ1-5
CDR3aa: ASSFRGDTPQPQH

abundance: -
v_gene: TRBV28
j_gene: TRBJ2-5
CDR3aa: ASSLPQGGETQY

abundance: -
v_gene: TRBV28
j_gene: TRBJ2-1
CDR3aa: ASSFSEQF

abundance: -
v_gene: TRBV23-1
j_gene: TRBJ2-2
CDR3aa: ASSQSNRGNTGELF

abundance: -
v_gene: TRBV7-6
j_gene: TRBJ1-1
CDR3aa: ASSLGGTGNTEAF

abundance: -
v_gene: TRBV29-1
j_gene: TRBJ2-2
CDR3aa: SAGTGIGELF

abundance: -
v_gene: TRBV28
j_gene: TRBJ1-2
CDR3aa: ASSFQFYGYT

abundance: -
v_gene: TRBV7-9
j_gene: TRBJ2-7
CDR3aa: ASSLGDRGGFEQY